The T cell receptor (beta chain) under discussion was sequenced for a study of T-cell reconstitution after alpha-beta-depleted transplantation in children. Study-wide points: Approximately two months post-transplant, alpha-beta T cells reportedly originated from several hundred expanded graft clones. Some patients showed high day-60 TCRbeta diversity, which derived from surviving recipient T cells and thymic progenitors. Most T-cell counts and diversity one year after the transplant came from T cells that were newly produced.

The table lists this clonotype with a few counts. The target antigen is unknown. As it was prepared, the TCRbeta library received unique molecular identifiers. Each CDR3 protein gets one entry after TCRdb re-called the PCR reads with MiXCR. Here the sample spans 300,000 to 400,000 distinct CDR3 sequences, about 16% being singletons. The V gene lost 3 bases and the J gene lost 6 bases, with 17 bases spanning the gap. The CDR3 has 15 residues. In germline, CDR1 is ENHRY, CDR2 SYGVKD. The chain has TRBV10-3 and TRBJ1-2, with D maybe TRBD1 (5 bases). Specimen: PBMCs, mostly from graft donor cells, collected 360 days after TCRalphabeta/CD19-depleted stem cell transplant. The source of this sequence is a male patient aged 2 to 9 who had a stem cell transplant for acute lymphoblastic leukemia, so the T cells may come from the graft donor. In nucleotides, the CDR3 is TGTGCCATCAGTGATACCCGGGCAGGGCGAGATGGCTACACCTTC. Translated: CAISDTRAGRDGYTF.